The 5 T cell receptor beta chains below were found in one sample sequenced in a study of T cell repertoires in cytomegalovirus infection. MiXCR was run by TCRdb on the reads, yielding one entry per CDR3 protein. This table has a few hundred thousand distinct CDR3 sequences, over 20% appearing once. The sequenced material came from CD8+ T cells from PBMCs. These receptors all stem from a human donor in good health (CMV status not recorded). Some clones in this sample may be carry-over from other donors' samples.

This clonotype was observed at least ten times. The chain combines TRBV28 with TRBJ1-1, with 7 positions matching TRBD1. The CDR3 spans 14 residues. Germline loops: CDR1 MDHEN, CDR2 SYDVKM. V trimming: 1 base; J trimming: 8 bases; junction bases outside the gene matches: 7. CDR3 coding DNA: TGTGCCAGCAGTTTATATACCGCGGACAGGGAAGCTTTCTTT. Translating it yields CASSLYTADREAFF.

This clonotype came up many times. The genes are TRBV7-8 and TRBJ2-3; D gene ambiguous. CDR3 size: 13 residues. Trimming shortened V by 2 bases and J by 6 bases, and 9 bases separated the two germline ends. Germline CDR1 and CDR2: SGHVS and FQNEAQ. The CDR3 sequence: CASSLRSIDTQYF. The DNA of the CDR3 is TGTGCCAGCAGCTTAAGGTCTATTGATACGCAGTATTTT.

In this sample, this clonotype turned up a few times. The chain couples TRBV6-2 or TRBV6-3 to TRBJ2-2; possible D gene TRBD2, 6 bases. This CDR3 contains 14 residues. CDR1 is MNHEY and CDR2 is SVGEGT in the germline V gene. The V and J ends lost 2 bases and 7 bases respectively, with 11 bases between them. DNA of the CDR3: TGTGCCAGCAGTTACGTCCAGGGAGGCGGGGAGCTGTTTTTT. Residues: CASSYVQGGGELFF.

The rearrangement uses TRBV20-1 and TRBJ2-4, with D perhaps TRBD1 (5 bases). Germline CDR1 is DFQATT and CDR2 is SNEGSKA (reference sequence). This CDR3 has 11 amino acids. The germline V and J ends were trimmed by 5 bases and 8 bases, with 10 bases remaining between them. CDR3 bases: TGCAGTGCTCCAGGGTTGGACATTCAGTACTTC. Translated: CSAPGLDIQYF.

The chain is built from TRBV7-4 and TRBJ2-7; D may be TRBD2 (7 bases). Trimming pared 2 bases from V and 3 bases from J, leaving 17 bases between. The CDR3 covers 16 residues. Germline V gene data show CDR1 as SGHVT and CDR2 as SQSDAQ. The CDR3 region is CASSLMRGGSGYEQYF. CDR3 DNA: TGTGCCAGCAGCTTAATGAGGGGGGGTAGCGGCTACGAGCAGTACTTC. The whole variable domain, remainder taken from reference TRBV7-4 and TRBJ2-7, is GAGVSQSPRYKVAKRGRDVALRCDSISGHVTLYWYRQTLGQGSEVLTYSQSDAQRDKSGRPSGRFSAERPERSVSTLKIQRTEQGDSAVYLCASSLMRGGSGYEQYFGPGTRLTVT.